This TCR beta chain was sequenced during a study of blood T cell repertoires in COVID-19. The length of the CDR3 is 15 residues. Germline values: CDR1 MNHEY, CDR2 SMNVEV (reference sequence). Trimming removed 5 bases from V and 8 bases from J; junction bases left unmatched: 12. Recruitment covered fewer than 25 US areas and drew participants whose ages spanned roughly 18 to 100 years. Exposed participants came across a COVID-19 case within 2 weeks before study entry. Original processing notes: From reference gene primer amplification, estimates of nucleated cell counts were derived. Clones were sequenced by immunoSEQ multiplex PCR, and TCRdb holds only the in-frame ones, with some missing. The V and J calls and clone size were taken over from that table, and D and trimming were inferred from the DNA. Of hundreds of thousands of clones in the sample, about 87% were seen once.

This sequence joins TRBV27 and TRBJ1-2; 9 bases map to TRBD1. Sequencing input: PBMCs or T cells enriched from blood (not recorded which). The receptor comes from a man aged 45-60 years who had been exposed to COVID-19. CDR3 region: CASSPPGLTGGGYTF. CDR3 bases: TGTGCCAGCAGTCCCCCGGGATTGACAGGGGGAGGCTACACCTTC.